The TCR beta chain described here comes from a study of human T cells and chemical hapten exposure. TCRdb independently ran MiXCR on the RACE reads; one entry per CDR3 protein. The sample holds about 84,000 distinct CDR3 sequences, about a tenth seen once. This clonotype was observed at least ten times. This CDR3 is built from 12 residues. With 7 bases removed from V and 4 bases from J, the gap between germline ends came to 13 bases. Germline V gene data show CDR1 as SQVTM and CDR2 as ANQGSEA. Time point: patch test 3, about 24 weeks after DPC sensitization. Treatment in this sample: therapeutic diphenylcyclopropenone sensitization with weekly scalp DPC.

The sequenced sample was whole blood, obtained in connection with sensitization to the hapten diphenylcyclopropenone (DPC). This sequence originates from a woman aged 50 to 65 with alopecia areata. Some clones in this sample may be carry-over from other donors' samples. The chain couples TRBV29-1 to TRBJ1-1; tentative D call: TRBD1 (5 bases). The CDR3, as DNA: TGCAGCGCTCTTGCGGGGGTCACTGAAGCTTTCTTT. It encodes CSALAGVTEAFF.